This record concerns one T cell receptor (beta chain) sequence. The data derive from a study of blood T cell repertoires in COVID-19. Study-wide context: PBMCs, B-cell-depleted T cells, or T cells were the source of the cDNA or gDNA that made up the material.

The CDR3 consists of 11 residues. Trimming left V 6 bases short and J 5 bases short, with 8 bases between. Germline V gene sequence: CDR1 SGHVS, CDR2 FQNEAQ. In the original workflow: Reference gene primers were amplified, and this amplification served to estimate nucleated cell counts. Produced via immunoSEQ multiplex PCR; TCRdb's table is partial and in-frame only. That table is the source of V, J and clone size, and D and trimming were worked out from the DNA. This table has almost 20,000 clones, over 90% appearing once. The chain links TRBV7-8 to TRBJ2-7; D ambiguous. Sequenced sample: peripheral blood. This receptor was taken from a woman aged 45-60 years with active COVID-19. The CDR3 loop reads CASRMRNEQYF. CDR3 nucleotides: TGTGCCAGCAGGATGAGGAACGAGCAGTACTTC.